This T cell receptor (beta chain) stems from a study of blood T cell repertoires in COVID-19. As processed by the authors: Estimation of nucleated cell counts was performed using reference gene primer amplification. Produced via immunoSEQ multiplex PCR; TCRdb's table is partial and in-frame only. That table is the source of V, J and clone size, and D and trimming were worked out from the DNA. Of around 110,000 clones in the sample, over 80% were seen once. Germline V CDR1 and CDR2: SQVTM, ANQGSEA. The CDR3 runs 13 residues. The germline V and J ends were trimmed by 3 bases and 1 base, with 9 bases remaining between them. Cohorts were based on clinical histories the participants reported.

The specimen was PBMCs or T cells enriched from blood (not recorded which). The rearrangement joins TRBV29-1 to TRBJ1-1; no definite D call. This clonotype was sampled from a woman aged 30 to 39 who had recovered from COVID-19. In nucleotides, the CDR3 is TGCAGCGTTGAGGCCGCTCCGAACACTGAAGCTTTCTTT. This gives the protein CSVEAAPNTEAFF.